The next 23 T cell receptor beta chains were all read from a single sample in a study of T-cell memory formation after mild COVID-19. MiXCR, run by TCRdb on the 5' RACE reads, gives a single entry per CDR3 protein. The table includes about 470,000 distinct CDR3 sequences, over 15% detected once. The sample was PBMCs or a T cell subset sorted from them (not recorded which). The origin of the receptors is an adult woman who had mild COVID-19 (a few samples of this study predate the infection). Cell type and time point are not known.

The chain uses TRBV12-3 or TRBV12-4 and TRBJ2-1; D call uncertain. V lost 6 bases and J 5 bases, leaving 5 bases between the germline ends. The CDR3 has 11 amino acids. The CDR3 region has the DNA TGTGCCAGCAGGCTAGACAATGAGCAGTTCTTC. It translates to CASRLDNEQFF.

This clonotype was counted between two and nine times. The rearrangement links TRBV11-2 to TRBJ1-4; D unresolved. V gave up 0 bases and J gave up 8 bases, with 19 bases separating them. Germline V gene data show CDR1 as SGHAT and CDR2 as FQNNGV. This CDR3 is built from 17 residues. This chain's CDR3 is CASSLDQIKGRREKLFF. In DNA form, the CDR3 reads TGTGCCAGCAGCTTAGATCAGATCAAGGGCCGTCGGGAAAAACTGTTTTTT.

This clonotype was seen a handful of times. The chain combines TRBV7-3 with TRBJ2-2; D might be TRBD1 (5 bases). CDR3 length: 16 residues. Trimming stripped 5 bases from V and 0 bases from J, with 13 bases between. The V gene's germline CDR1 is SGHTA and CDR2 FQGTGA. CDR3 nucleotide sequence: TGTGCCAGCAGCCCTAAAGACAGAACGAACACCGGGGAGCTGTTTTTT. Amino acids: CASSPKDRTNTGELFF.

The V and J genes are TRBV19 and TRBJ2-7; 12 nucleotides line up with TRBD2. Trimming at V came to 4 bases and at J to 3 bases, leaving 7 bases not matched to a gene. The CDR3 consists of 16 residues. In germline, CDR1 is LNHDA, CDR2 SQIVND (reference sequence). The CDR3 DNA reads TGTGCCAGTAGTACGGTCCGGACTAGCGGGAACTACGAGCAGTACTTC. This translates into CASSTVRTSGNYEQYF.

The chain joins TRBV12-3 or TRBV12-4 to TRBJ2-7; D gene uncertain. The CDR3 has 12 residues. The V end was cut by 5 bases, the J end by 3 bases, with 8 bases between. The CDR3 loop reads CASSTGVYEQYF. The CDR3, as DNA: TGTGCCAGCAGTACGGGTGTCTACGAGCAGTACTTC.

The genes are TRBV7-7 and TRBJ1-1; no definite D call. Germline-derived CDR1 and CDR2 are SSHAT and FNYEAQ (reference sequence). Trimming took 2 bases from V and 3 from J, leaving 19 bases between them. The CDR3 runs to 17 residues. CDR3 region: CASSLNIGSPDYTEAFF. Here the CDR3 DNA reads TGTGCCAGCAGCTTAAATATTGGGAGCCCTGATTACACTGAAGCTTTCTTT. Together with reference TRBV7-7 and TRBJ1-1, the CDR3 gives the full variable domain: GAGVSQSPRYKVTKRGQDVTLRCDPISSHATLYWYQQALGQGPEFLTYFNYEAQPDKSGLPSDRFSAERPEGSISTLTIQRTEQRDSAMYRCASSLNIGSPDYTEAFFGQGTRLTVV.

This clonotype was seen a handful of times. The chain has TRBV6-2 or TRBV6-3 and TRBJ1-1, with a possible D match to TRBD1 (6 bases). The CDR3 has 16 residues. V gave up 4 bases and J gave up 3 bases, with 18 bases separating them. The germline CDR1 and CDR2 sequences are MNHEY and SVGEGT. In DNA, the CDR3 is TGTGCCAGCAGTTCAATACTACGGCCAGGGGACACTGAAGCTTTCTTT. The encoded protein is CASSSILRPGDTEAFF.

CDR3 bases: TGTGCCAGCAGTGAAACAGGGACAGGGGGCTCCTACGAGCAGTACTTC. It encodes CASSETGTGGSYEQYF. The chain has TRBV6-1 and TRBJ2-7, with 11 bases fitting TRBD1. The ends lost 2 bases at V and 0 bases at J; junction bases unmatched: 3. The CDR3 consists of 16 residues. Germline CDR1 and CDR2: MNHNS and SASEGT.

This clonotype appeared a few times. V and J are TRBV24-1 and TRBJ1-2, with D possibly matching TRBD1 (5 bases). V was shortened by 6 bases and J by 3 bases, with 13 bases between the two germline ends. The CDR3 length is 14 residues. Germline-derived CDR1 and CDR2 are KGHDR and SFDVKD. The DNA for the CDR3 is TGTGCCACCAGTCCTCCAGGGACGGACTATGGCTACACCTTC. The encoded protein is CATSPPGTDYGYTF.

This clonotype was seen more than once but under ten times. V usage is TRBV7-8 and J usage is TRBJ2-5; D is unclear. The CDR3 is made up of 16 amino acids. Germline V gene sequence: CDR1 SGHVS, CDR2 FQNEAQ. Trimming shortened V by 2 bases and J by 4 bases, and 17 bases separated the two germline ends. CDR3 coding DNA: TGTGCCAGCAGCTTATGGTCTAGTAGGGCGTCAGAGACCCAGTACTTC. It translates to CASSLWSSRASETQYF.

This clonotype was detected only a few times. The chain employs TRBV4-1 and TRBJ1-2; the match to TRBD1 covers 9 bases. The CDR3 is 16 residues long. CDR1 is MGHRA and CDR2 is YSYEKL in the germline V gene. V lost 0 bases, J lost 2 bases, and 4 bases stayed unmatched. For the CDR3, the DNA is TGCGCCAGCAGCCAAGATCAGGGACAGGGAAACTATGGCTACACCTTC. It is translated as CASSQDQGQGNYGYTF.

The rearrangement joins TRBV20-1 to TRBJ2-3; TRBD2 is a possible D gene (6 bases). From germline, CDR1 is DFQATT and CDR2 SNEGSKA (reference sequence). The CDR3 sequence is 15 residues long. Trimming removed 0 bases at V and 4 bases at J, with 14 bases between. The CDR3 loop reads CSARDDSAGPDTQYF. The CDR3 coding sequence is TGCAGTGCTAGAGATGATTCGGCGGGGCCAGATACGCAGTATTTT.

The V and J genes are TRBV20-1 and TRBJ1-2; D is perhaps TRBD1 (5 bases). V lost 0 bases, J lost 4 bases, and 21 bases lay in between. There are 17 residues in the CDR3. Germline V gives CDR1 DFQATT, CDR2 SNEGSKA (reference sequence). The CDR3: CSARDFWPVGESYGYTF. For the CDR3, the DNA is TGCAGTGCTAGAGATTTTTGGCCTGTAGGGGAAAGCTATGGCTACACCTTC.

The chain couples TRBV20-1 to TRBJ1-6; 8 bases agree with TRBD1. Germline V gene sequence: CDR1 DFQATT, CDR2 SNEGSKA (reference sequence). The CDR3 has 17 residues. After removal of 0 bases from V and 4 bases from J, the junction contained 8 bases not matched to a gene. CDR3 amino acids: CSARDLRTGPYNSPLHF. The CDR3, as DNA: TGCAGTGCTAGAGATCTCCGGACAGGGCCGTATAATTCACCCCTCCACTTT.

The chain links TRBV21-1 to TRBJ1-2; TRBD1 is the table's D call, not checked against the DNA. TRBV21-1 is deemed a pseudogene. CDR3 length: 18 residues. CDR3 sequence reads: CASSKVGTGGMRGGGYTF. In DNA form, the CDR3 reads TGTGCCAGCAGCAAGGTCGGGACAGGGGGTATGCGAGGGGGCGGCTACACCTTC.

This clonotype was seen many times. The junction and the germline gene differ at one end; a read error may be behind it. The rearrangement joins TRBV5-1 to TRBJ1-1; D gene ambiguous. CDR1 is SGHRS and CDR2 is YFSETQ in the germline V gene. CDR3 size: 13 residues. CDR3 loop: CASSLAGNTEAFF. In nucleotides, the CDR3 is TGTGCCAGCAGCTTGGCGGGCAACACTGAAGCTTTCTTT.

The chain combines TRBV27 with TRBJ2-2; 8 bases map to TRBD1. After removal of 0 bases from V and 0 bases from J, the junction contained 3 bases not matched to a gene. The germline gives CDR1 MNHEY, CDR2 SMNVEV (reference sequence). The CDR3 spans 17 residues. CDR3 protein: CASSLSRDRSNTGELFF. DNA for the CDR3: TGTGCCAGCAGTTTATCGAGGGACAGGTCGAACACCGGGGAGCTGTTTTTT.

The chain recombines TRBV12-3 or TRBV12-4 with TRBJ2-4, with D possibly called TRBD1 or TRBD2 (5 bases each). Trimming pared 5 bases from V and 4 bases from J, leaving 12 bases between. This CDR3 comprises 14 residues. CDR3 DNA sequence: TGTGCCAGCAGTCCCCCGGGGCTAAAAAACATTCAGTACTTC. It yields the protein CASSPPGLKNIQYF.

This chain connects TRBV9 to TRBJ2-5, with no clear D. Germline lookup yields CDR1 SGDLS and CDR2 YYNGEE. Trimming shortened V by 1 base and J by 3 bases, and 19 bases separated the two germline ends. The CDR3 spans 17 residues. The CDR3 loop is CASSVNRADRAEETQYF. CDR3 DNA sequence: TGTGCCAGCAGCGTAAATAGGGCTGATCGGGCTGAAGAGACCCAGTACTTC.

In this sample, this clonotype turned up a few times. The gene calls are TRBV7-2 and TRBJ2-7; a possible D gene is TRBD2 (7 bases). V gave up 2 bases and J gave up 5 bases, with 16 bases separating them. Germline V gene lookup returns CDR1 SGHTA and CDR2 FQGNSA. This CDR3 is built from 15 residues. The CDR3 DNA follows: TGTGCCAGCAGCTTACAGTCGGGGGGCATGAACGAGCAGTACTTC. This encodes CASSLQSGGMNEQYF.

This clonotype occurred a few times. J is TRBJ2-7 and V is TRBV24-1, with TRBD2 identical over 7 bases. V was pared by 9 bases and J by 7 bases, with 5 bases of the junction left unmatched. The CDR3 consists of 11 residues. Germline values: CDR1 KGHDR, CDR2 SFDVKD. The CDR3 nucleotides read TGTGCCACCGCCGGCGGGGGAGAGCAGTACTTC. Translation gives CATAGGGEQYF.

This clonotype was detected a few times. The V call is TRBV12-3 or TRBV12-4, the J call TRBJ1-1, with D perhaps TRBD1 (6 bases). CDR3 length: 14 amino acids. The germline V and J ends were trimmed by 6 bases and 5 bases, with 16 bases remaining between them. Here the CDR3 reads CASRGDGGGTEAFF. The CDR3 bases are TGTGCCAGCAGGGGGGACGGGGGCGGGACTGAAGCTTTCTTT.

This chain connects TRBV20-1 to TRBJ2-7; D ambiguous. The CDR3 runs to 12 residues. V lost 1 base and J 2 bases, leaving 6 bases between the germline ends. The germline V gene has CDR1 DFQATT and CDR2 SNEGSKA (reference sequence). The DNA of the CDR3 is TGCAGTGCTAGAGTGGTCGCCTACGAGCAGTACTTC. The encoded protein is CSARVVAYEQYF.